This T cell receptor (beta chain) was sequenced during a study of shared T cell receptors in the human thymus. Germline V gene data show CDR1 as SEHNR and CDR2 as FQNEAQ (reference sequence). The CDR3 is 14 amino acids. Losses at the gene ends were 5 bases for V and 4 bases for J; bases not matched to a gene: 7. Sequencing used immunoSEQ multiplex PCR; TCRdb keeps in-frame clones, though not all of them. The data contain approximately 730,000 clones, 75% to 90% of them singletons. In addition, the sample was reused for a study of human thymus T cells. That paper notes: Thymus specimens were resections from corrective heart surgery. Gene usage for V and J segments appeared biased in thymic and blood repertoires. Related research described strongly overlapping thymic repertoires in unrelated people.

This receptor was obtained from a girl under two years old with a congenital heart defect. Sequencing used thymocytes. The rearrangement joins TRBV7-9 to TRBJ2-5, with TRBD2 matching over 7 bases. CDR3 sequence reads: CASSPRDYRETQYF. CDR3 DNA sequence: TGTGCCAGCAGCCCCAGGGACTACCGAGAGACCCAGTACTTC.